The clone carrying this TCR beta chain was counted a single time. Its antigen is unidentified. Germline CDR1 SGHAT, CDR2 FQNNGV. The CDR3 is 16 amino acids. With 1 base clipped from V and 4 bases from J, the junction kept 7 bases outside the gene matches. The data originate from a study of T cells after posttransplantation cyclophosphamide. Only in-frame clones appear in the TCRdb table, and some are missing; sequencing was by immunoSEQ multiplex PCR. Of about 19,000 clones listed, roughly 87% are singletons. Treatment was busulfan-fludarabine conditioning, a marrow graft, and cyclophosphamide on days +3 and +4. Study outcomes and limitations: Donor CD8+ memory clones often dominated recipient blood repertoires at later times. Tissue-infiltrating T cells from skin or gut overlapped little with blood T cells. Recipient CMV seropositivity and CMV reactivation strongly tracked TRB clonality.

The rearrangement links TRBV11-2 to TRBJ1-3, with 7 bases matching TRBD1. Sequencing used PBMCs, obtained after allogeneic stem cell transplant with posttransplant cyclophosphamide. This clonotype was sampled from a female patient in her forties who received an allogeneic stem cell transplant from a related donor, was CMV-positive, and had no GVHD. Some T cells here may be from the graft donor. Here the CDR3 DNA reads TGTGCCAGCAGCTTAGGACAGGGTTTACTCGGAAACACCATATATTTT. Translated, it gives CASSLGQGLLGNTIYF.